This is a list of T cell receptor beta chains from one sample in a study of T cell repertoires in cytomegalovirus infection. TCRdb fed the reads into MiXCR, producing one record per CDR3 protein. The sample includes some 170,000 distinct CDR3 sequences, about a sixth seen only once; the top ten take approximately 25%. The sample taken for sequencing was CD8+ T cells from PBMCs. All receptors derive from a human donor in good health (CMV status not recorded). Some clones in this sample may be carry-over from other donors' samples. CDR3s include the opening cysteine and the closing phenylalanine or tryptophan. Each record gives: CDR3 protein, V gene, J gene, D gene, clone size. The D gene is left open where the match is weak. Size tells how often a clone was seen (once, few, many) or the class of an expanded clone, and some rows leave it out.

CDR3aa: CASSTRQTGNENTEAFF
v_gene: TRBV7-9
j_gene: TRBJ1-1
d_gene: -
abundance: few

CDR3aa: CASTQRTGTGTQETQYF
v_gene: TRBV5-5
j_gene: TRBJ2-5
d_gene: TRBD1
abundance: -

CDR3aa: CASSVGLNREAFF
v_gene: TRBV7-2
j_gene: TRBJ1-1
d_gene: -
abundance: -

CDR3aa: CASSLESPGYGTEAFF
v_gene: TRBV7-9
j_gene: TRBJ1-1
d_gene: -
abundance: -

CDR3aa: CATPLRALGGEQFF
v_gene: TRBV28
j_gene: TRBJ2-1
d_gene: -
abundance: -

CDR3aa: CAISESQRGATDTQYF
v_gene: TRBV10-3
j_gene: TRBJ2-3
d_gene: TRBD2
abundance: few

CDR3aa: CASVSYQETQYF
v_gene: TRBV7-2
j_gene: TRBJ2-5
d_gene: -
abundance: many

CDR3aa: CASSAKPTEAFF
v_gene: TRBV5-4
j_gene: TRBJ1-1
d_gene: -
abundance: -

CDR3aa: CASSLGVTYEQYF
v_gene: TRBV7-2
j_gene: TRBJ2-7
d_gene: -
abundance: -

CDR3aa: CASLGRTYNSPLHF
v_gene: TRBV6-6
j_gene: TRBJ1-6
d_gene: -
abundance: once

CDR3aa: CASSSSGGATDTQYF
v_gene: TRBV7-8
j_gene: TRBJ2-3
d_gene: TRBD2
abundance: -

CDR3aa: CASSLVGGGRNEQFF
v_gene: TRBV7-9
j_gene: TRBJ2-1
d_gene: TRBD2
abundance: few

CDR3aa: CASFSDRGPYGYTF
v_gene: TRBV5-6
j_gene: TRBJ1-2
d_gene: TRBD1
abundance: -

CDR3aa: CATRTTGYPNTGELFF
v_gene: TRBV15
j_gene: TRBJ2-2
d_gene: -
abundance: -

CDR3aa: CASSLGGSGDQPQHF
v_gene: TRBV23-1
j_gene: TRBJ1-5
d_gene: -
abundance: few

CDR3aa: CASSADLRGPILDTQYF
v_gene: TRBV7-9
j_gene: TRBJ2-3
d_gene: -
abundance: -

CDR3aa: CAWSVPGRLTEAFF
v_gene: TRBV30
j_gene: TRBJ1-1
d_gene: -
abundance: -

CDR3aa: CASSPRGYEQFF
v_gene: TRBV6-2/TRBV6-3
j_gene: TRBJ2-1
d_gene: -
abundance: few

CDR3aa: CASSPFSRGSTDTQNF
v_gene: TRBV7-6
j_gene: TRBJ2-3
d_gene: -
abundance: -

CDR3aa: CASRLSGMGLTQETQYF
v_gene: TRBV7-6
j_gene: TRBJ2-5
d_gene: TRBD2
abundance: -

CDR3aa: CASNPSRESYEQYF
v_gene: TRBV28
j_gene: TRBJ2-7
d_gene: -
abundance: -

CDR3aa: CAIRRHRRTGTEDNEQFF
v_gene: TRBV10-3
j_gene: TRBJ2-1
d_gene: TRBD1
abundance: -

CDR3aa: CASSFDRVGETQYF
v_gene: TRBV7-8
j_gene: TRBJ2-5
d_gene: TRBD1
abundance: -